The present T cell receptor beta chain was sequenced within a study of chemoradiotherapy in HPV16-positive cancers. Data came from immunoSEQ multiplex PCR; TCRdb stores just in-frame clones and leaves some out. The sample shows nearly 4,500 clones, over 55% of them seen only once. A few counts support this clone. The CDR3 has 13 residues. The V gene lost 5 bases and the J gene lost 3 bases, with 11 bases spanning the gap. CDR1 MNHEY and CDR2 SVGAGI come from the germline V gene. The chain has TRBV6-5 and TRBJ2-7; TRBD1 might be the D (6 bases). Sample: tumor tissue, taken from a patient who underwent chemoradiotherapy. The clonotype originates from a human donor with HPV-associated anogenital cancer. CDR3 amino acids: CASSPTGSYEQYF. The CDR3 bases are TGTGCCAGCAGTCCGACAGGAAGCTACGAGCAGTACTTC.